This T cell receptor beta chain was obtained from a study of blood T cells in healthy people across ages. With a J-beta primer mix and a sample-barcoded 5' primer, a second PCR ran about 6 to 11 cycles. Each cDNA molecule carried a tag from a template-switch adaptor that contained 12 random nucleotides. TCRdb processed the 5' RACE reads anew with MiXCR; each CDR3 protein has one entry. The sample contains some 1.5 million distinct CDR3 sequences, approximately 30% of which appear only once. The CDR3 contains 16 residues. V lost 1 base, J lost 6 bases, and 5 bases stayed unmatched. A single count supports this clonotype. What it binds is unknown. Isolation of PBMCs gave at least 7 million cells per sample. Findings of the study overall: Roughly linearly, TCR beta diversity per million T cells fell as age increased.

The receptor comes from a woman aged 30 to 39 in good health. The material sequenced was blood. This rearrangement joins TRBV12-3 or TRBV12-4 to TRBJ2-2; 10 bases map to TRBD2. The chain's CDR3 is CASSLGRAGGAGELFF. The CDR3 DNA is TGTGCCAGCAGTTTAGGGAGAGCGGGGGGGGCCGGGGAGCTGTTTTTT.